This T cell receptor beta chain was observed in a study of CD4 T cells in relation to SARS-CoV-2 and coronaviruses. This clone appeared a few times. Its matching antigen is unknown. The table came from immunoSEQ multiplex PCR; TCRdb's copy has only in-frame clones and leaves some out. The sample shows about 36,000 clones, 77% of them seen only once. V shed 4 bases, J shed 4 bases, and the junction held 3 bases outside the gene matches. The germline CDR1 and CDR2 sequences are SGHAT and FQNNGV. The CDR3 length is 13 residues. This chain connects TRBV11-2 to TRBJ2-7; 8 bases line up with TRBD1. The material sequenced was memory CD4+ T cells from PBMCs, cultured in vitro. This clonotype was sampled from an adult with COVID-19. In nucleotides, the CDR3 is TGTGCCAGCAGCTGGGGGACAGGTTACGAGCAGTACTTC. Its translation is CASSWGTGYEQYF.